The 10 T cell receptor beta chains in this list originate from one sample, sequenced in a study of PD-1 blockade in classical Hodgkin lymphoma. Relapse was seen in all patients after autologous stem cell transplantation, and brentuximab vedotin exposure was variable. Method: immunoSEQ multiplex PCR; TCRdb's copy keeps in-frame clones and lacks some. Of 40,000 to 50,000 clones listed, about 88% are singletons. The source material was peripheral blood mononuclear cells (PBMCs), sampled before the second cycle of nivolumab. The receptors originated from a human donor with classical Hodgkin lymphoma.

V usage is TRBV7-2 and J usage is TRBJ1-3; D call uncertain. V dropped 1 base and J dropped 2 bases, with 12 bases sitting between them. Germline loops: CDR1 SGHTA, CDR2 FQGNSA. CDR3 length: 16 residues. The CDR3 DNA is TGTGCCAGCAGCTTAGTTGCCGCTCCGGCTGGAAACACCATATATTTT. As protein: CASSLVAAPAGNTIYF.

This clone was recorded a few times. The chain combines TRBV28 with TRBJ2-7; the match to TRBD2 covers 9 bases. Germline V gene lookup returns CDR1 MDHEN and CDR2 SYDVKM. The V and J ends lost 6 bases and 3 bases, in that order; junction bases with no gene match: 9. This CDR3 has 15 residues. CDR3 DNA: TGTGCCAGCAGCCGGTTGGGTAGCGGGAGCTACGAGCAGTACTTC. Its protein is CASSRLGSGSYEQYF.

V gene TRBV27 combines with J gene TRBJ2-4; D is possibly TRBD2 (6 bases). Trimming took off 6 bases at V and 3 bases at J, with 15 bases between the two ends. The CDR3 length is 15 residues. Germline CDR1 is MNHEY and CDR2 is SMNVEV (reference sequence). DNA for the CDR3: TGTGCCAGCAGACCCTTAGCGGAAGGCAAAAACATTCAGTACTTC. It is translated as CASRPLAEGKNIQYF.

This chain joins TRBV6-1 and TRBJ2-3, with D tentatively TRBD1 (8 bases). Trimming pared 3 bases from V and 2 bases from J, leaving 15 bases between. This CDR3 is 16 amino acids long. CDR1 is MNHNS and CDR2 is SASEGT in the germline V gene. CDR3 protein: CASSDTGGVATDTQYF. CDR3 nucleotide sequence: TGTGCCAGCAGTGACACAGGGGGGGTTGCCACAGATACGCAGTATTTT.

This chain links TRBV6-5 with TRBJ1-2, with TRBD1 as a possible D gene (5 bases). This CDR3 has 16 residues. The germline CDR1 and CDR2 sequences are MNHEY and SVGAGI. V lost 0 bases, J lost 3 bases, and 14 bases lay in between. The CDR3 nucleotides are TGTGCCAGCAGTTACTCGGGAGGGGACCTACACTATGGCTACACCTTC. This sequence encodes CASSYSGGDLHYGYTF.

This chain links TRBV7-9 with TRBJ2-5; D remains unclear. CDR3 length: 14 amino acids. Trimming left V 5 bases short and J 5 bases short, with 15 bases between. Germline values: CDR1 SEHNR, CDR2 FQNEAQ (reference sequence). The CDR3 DNA sequence: TGTGCCAGCAGCCCCCAGACCAGTAAGGAGACCCAGTACTTC. Translated, it gives CASSPQTSKETQYF.

The rearrangement uses TRBV6-5 and TRBJ2-1; 7 nucleotides align to TRBD1. CDR1 is MNHEY and CDR2 is SVGAGI in the germline V gene. V was pared by 5 bases and J by 3 bases, with 4 bases of the junction left unmatched. This CDR3 region has 14 residues. CDR3 nucleotide sequence: TGTGCCAGCAGTAATACAGGGGTCTACAATGAGCAGTTCTTC. This translates into CASSNTGVYNEQFF.

The chain combines TRBV28 with TRBJ1-5; the match to TRBD1 covers 7 bases. J was trimmed by 3 bases and V by 1 base; bases with no gene match: 9. Germline CDR1 reads MDHEN; CDR2 reads SYDVKM. This CDR3 comprises 17 residues. CDR3 region: CASSLLAGQVLNQPQHF. The CDR3 DNA is TGTGCCAGCAGTTTATTGGCAGGACAGGTCCTCAATCAGCCCCAGCATTTT.

The chain recombines TRBV21-1 with TRBJ1-4; no check of the table's D call, TRBD1, against the DNA was made. TRBV21-1 corresponds to a pseudogene. The CDR3 is 16 amino acids. CDR3 nucleotide sequence: TGTGCCAGCAGCAAACCCAGGGCCGCATCTAATGAAAAACTGTTTTTT. This codes for CASSKPRAASNEKLFF.

The CDR3 DNA reads as TGTGCCAGCAAACTTCAGCAAACTAATGAAAAACTGTTTTTT. Amino acids: CASKLQQTNEKLFF. The chain recombines TRBV2 with TRBJ1-4; D gene uncertain. Per the germline V gene, CDR1 is SNHLY and CDR2 is FYNNEI. Trimming cost V 7 bases and J 1 base, with 10 bases left between them. This CDR3 is 14 amino acids long.